A single T cell receptor (beta chain) is shown here with its context. Its matching antigen is unknown. These data originate in a study of human T cells and chemical hapten exposure. Study information: All patients underwent weekly scalp dosing with diphenylcyclopropenone for the full roughly 25-week study. Study-wide points: Expanded TCR sets contained significantly more large CDR3 similarity clusters than controls.

Unique molecular identifiers were linked by the library to individual cDNA molecules. Authors' analysis steps: Individual samples carried between 23,224 and 690,600 TCRs, with some 100,000 as the median. TCRdb re-called the RACE reads through MiXCR, storing one row per CDR3 protein. TCRdb's processing, not the study's, gives the V and J calls here. Here the sample spans some 380,000 distinct CDR3 sequences, roughly 4.8% being singletons. Time point: patch test 1, 2 weeks after DPC sensitization. The treatment: therapeutic diphenylcyclopropenone sensitization with weekly scalp DPC. The CDR3 length is 14 residues. J was trimmed by 8 bases and V by 7 bases; bases with no gene match: 13. The germline CDR1 and CDR2 sequences are MGHDK and SYGVNS.

The sequenced sample was whole blood, obtained in connection with sensitization to the hapten diphenylcyclopropenone (DPC). The chain recombines TRBV25-1 with TRBJ1-2; 7 nucleotides align to TRBD1. This receptor was identified in a woman aged 50 to 65 with alopecia areata. Some clones in this sample may be carry-over from other donors' samples. CDR3 sequence: CASTARGGAGGYTF. CDR3 sequence (DNA): TGTGCCAGCACCGCCAGGGGGGGCGCAGGAGGCTACACCTTC.